Sequencing of this T cell receptor (beta chain) was carried out in a study of naive and memory T cell subsets. Ligated cDNA underwent four rounds of PCR with nested alpha and beta constant region primers and SP2. MiXCR, run by TCRdb on the 5' RACE reads, gives a single entry per CDR3 protein. The sample lists about 62,000 distinct CDR3 sequences, under 10% seen once, with roughly 19% in the top ten. In germline, CDR1 is MNHEY, CDR2 SMNVEV (reference sequence). This CDR3 is built from 18 residues. The junction had 10 bases not matched to a gene; V was cut back by 0 bases and J by 3 bases. An oligonucleotide containing a UMI was ligated to the 3' end of TCR cDNA.

The origin of this receptor is a female donor in good health. The chain uses TRBV27 and TRBJ2-7; 11 nucleotides align to TRBD2. In DNA, the CDR3 is TGTGCCAGCAGTTTATCGTCCTGGATTAGCGGGAGGGTCTACGAGCAGTACTTC. Amino acid sequence: CASSLSSWISGRVYEQYF.